The 2 T cell receptor beta chains in this list originate from one sample, sequenced in a study of blood T cell repertoires in COVID-19. Profiled with immunoSEQ multiplex PCR; TCRdb holds only in-frame clones, not every one. The data show approximately 200,000 clones, more than 75% seen once. The sample consisted of peripheral blood. The receptors come from a man aged 35 to 55 with acute or convalescent COVID-19.

This sequence joins TRBV4-1 and TRBJ1-5; D is perhaps TRBD1 (6 bases). The CDR3 loop spans 14 amino acids. Germline lookup yields CDR1 MGHRA and CDR2 YSYEKL. V lost 4 bases and J lost 4, with 11 bases in between. The CDR3 is CASSPDRNNQPQHF. Here the CDR3 DNA reads TGCGCCAGCAGCCCGGACAGAAATAATCAGCCCCAGCATTTT.

The chain is built from TRBV7-2 and TRBJ2-2; weak D call: TRBD1 (6 bases). This CDR3 has 16 residues. V lost 2 bases, J lost 0 bases, and 10 bases lay in between. Germline lookup yields CDR1 SGHTA and CDR2 FQGNSA. This chain's CDR3 is CASSLSAGANTGELFF. As DNA, the CDR3 is TGTGCCAGCAGCTTATCGGCAGGGGCGAACACCGGGGAGCTGTTTTTT.